The next 17 T cell receptor beta chains were all read from a single sample in a study of beta chain features in type 1 diabetes. Study-wide results and limits: Shortening of TCRB CDR3s, moderate but significant, appeared in all four CD4+ subsets of Type 1 diabetes patients.

Investigators reverse transcribed all isolated RNA, so they sequenced expressed TCRB transcripts. The protocol was immunoSEQ multiplex PCR, while the TCRdb copy is restricted to in-frame clones and leaves out a portion. The table shows around 160,000 clones, with roughly 60% occurring only once. Antigens for these TCRs are unknown. Material: naive CD4+ T cells from blood. Every receptor here comes from a man younger than 45 with type 1 diabetes.

The V and J genes are TRBV29-1 and TRBJ1-2; D gene unclear. Per the germline V gene, CDR1 is SQVTM and CDR2 is ANQGSEA. V was clipped by 5 bases and J by 7 bases, with 14 bases between them. This CDR3 region has 12 residues. The DNA for the CDR3 is TGCAGCGTTCCTCGGGTCCTTAGTGGCTACACCTTC. It is translated as CSVPRVLSGYTF.

This chain connects TRBV28 to TRBJ2-1; no clear D. The CDR3 spans 13 residues. V was shortened by 2 bases and J by 14 bases, with 16 bases between the two germline ends. CDR1 is MDHEN, CDR2 SYDVKM, per germline. CDR3 region: CASSLVVQSSKFF. The CDR3 DNA follows: TGTGCCAGCAGTTTAGTTGTGCAGAGTTCGAAGTTCTTC. The variable domain in full, completed from reference TRBV28 and TRBJ2-1, reads DVKVTQSSRYLVKRTGEKVFLECVQDMDHENMFWYRQDPGLGLRLIYFSYDVKMKEKGDIPEGYSVSREKKERFSLILESASTNQTSMYLCASSLVVQSSKFFGPGTRLTVL.

The V call is TRBV18, the J call TRBJ2-3; D possibly corresponds to TRBD2 (6 bases). V lost 2 bases and J lost 0, with 12 bases in between. CDR1 is KGHSH, CDR2 LQKENI, per germline. The CDR3 contains 16 residues. CDR3 DNA sequence: TGTGCCAGCTCACCATTGGTAGCGGCTAGCACAGATACGCAGTATTTT. It yields the protein CASSPLVAASTDTQYF.

The CDR3 sequence is CASSRGQPVNYGYTF. CDR3 bases: TGCGCCAGCAGTCGGGGGCAGCCCGTTAACTATGGCTACACCTTC. The rearrangement joins TRBV5-1 to TRBJ1-2; tentatively, D is TRBD1 (6 bases). Trimming took 5 bases from V and 1 from J, leaving 15 bases between them. The length of the CDR3 is 15 residues. Germline lookup yields CDR1 SGHRS and CDR2 YFSETQ.

This clone was seen only a few times. The rearrangement links TRBV18 to TRBJ2-5, with 11 bases that match TRBD2. In germline, CDR1 is KGHSH, CDR2 LQKENI. J was trimmed by 5 bases and V by 0 bases; bases with no gene match: 2. The CDR3 has 15 residues. The CDR3 sequence: CASSPPGLAVETQYF. CDR3 bases: TGTGCCAGCTCACCACCGGGACTAGCGGTGGAGACCCAGTACTTC.

V gene TRBV4-3 combines with J gene TRBJ1-3; D call uncertain. The V and J ends lost 3 bases and 4 bases respectively, with 7 bases between them. This CDR3 region has 13 residues. Per germline, CDR1 LGHNA and CDR2 YSLEER. DNA for the CDR3: TGCGCCAGCAGCCAGGACTACGGAAACACCATATATTTT. Its translation is CASSQDYGNTIYF.

Only a few counts were recorded for this clone. The J gene is TRBJ2-4, the V gene TRBV7-2; 7 nucleotides line up with TRBD1. Germline V lookup: CDR1 SGHTA, CDR2 FQGNSA. CDR3 size: 13 residues. With 4 bases clipped from V and 7 bases from J, the junction kept 4 bases outside the gene matches. In DNA, the CDR3 is TGTGCCAGCAGCTACAGACAGGGCAACATTCAGTACTTC. This sequence encodes CASSYRQGNIQYF.

The rearrangement links TRBV7-2 to TRBJ2-6; D is perhaps TRBD1 (5 bases). Deletions cut 3 bases from V and 2 bases from J, with 5 bases between. Looked up from germline, CDR1 is SGHTA and CDR2 is FQGNSA. The CDR3 spans 14 residues. The CDR3 loop is CASSLGPGANVLTF. The CDR3 DNA is TGTGCCAGCAGCTTGGGGCCTGGGGCCAACGTCCTGACTTTC.

This chain connects TRBV28 to TRBJ2-3, with D possibly TRBD2 on 5 matching bases. The CDR3 runs to 14 residues. The germline V gene encodes CDR1 MDHEN and CDR2 SYDVKM. Trimming stripped 2 bases from V and 6 bases from J, with 12 bases between. CDR3 coding DNA: TGTGCCAGCAGTTTAGATGGAGGTATGGATACGCAGTATTTT. Encoded protein: CASSLDGGMDTQYF.

The genes are TRBV7-2 and TRBJ2-4; no reliable D call. V lost 5 bases and J lost 0, with 8 bases in between. The germline V gene has CDR1 SGHTA and CDR2 FQGNSA. The CDR3 has 14 amino acids. The CDR3 sequence is CASSLWEAKNIQYF. CDR3 DNA: TGTGCCAGCAGCCTTTGGGAAGCCAAAAACATTCAGTACTTC.

The chain links TRBV2 to TRBJ1-2; 8 positions match TRBD1. This CDR3 is built from 13 residues. J lost 6 bases, V lost 5 bases, and 5 bases had no gene match. In germline, CDR1 is SNHLY, CDR2 FYNNEI. CDR3 DNA sequence: TGTGCCAGCAGTCGGTCGACAGGGGATGGCTACACCTTC. Its translation: CASSRSTGDGYTF.

The chain is built from TRBV7-2 and TRBJ2-2, with 12 positions matching TRBD2. The CDR3 loop spans 15 amino acids. V lost 4 bases and J lost 5; bases outside the gene matches: 2. Germline CDR1 and CDR2: SGHTA and FQGNSA. The CDR3 DNA follows: TGTGCCAGCAGCTCGGGGACTAGCGGGACCGGGGAGCTGTTTTTT. This encodes CASSSGTSGTGELFF. Full variable domain (outside the CDR3, taken from reference TRBV7-2 and TRBJ2-2): GAGVSQSPSNKVTEKGKDVELRCDPISGHTALYWYRQSLGQGLEFLIYFQGNSAPDKSGLPSDRFSAERTGGSVSTLTIQRTQQEDSAVYLCASSSGTSGTGELFFGEGSRLTVL.

The CDR3 is CASSVDGGVNSPLHF. CDR3 sequence (DNA): TGTGCCAGCAGCGTAGACGGGGGCGTTAATTCACCCCTCCACTTT. The chain employs TRBV9 and TRBJ1-6; a weak D match, TRBD1 (6 bases). The V and J ends lost 0 bases and 6 bases respectively, with 10 bases between them. The germline V gene has CDR1 SGDLS and CDR2 YYNGEE. The CDR3 spans 15 residues.

The chain combines TRBV9 with TRBJ2-1; 9 positions agree with TRBD2. The ends lost 0 bases at V and 5 bases at J; junction bases unmatched: 3. This CDR3 contains 15 residues. The germline gives CDR1 SGDLS, CDR2 YYNGEE. The CDR3 region has the DNA TGTGCCAGCAGCGTAGCCGCGGGGGGGAACAATGAGCAGTTCTTC. This translates into CASSVAAGGNNEQFF.

This rearrangement joins TRBV7-9 to TRBJ2-5; no clear D gene. Trimming removed 5 bases at V and 5 bases at J, with 12 bases between. Germline V CDR1 and CDR2: SEHNR, FQNEAQ (reference sequence). The CDR3 length is 13 residues. The CDR3 region is CASSPDRLETQYF. CDR3 DNA sequence: TGTGCCAGCAGCCCCGACCGCTTGGAGACCCAGTACTTC.

The V gene is TRBV29-1, the J gene TRBJ2-7, with D maybe TRBD1 (7 bases). V lost 4 bases, J lost 5 bases, and 21 bases lay in between. Germline-derived CDR1 and CDR2 are SQVTM and ANQGSEA. The CDR3 contains 15 residues. The chain's CDR3 is CSVVGGTTGRHEQYF. The CDR3 DNA reads TGCAGCGTTGTCGGGGGCACGACAGGGAGACACGAGCAGTACTTC.

This clone was counted a single time. The rearrangement uses TRBV9 and TRBJ1-5; TRBD1 agrees at 11 bases. Germline V gene lookup returns CDR1 SGDLS and CDR2 YYNGEE. This CDR3 comprises 15 residues. V lost 6 bases, J lost 7 bases, and 9 bases stayed unmatched. Written as DNA, the CDR3 is TGTGCCAGCACCAGGACAGGGGGCGATGGACAGCCCCAGCATTTT. Translation gives CASTRTGGDGQPQHF. The variable domain in full, completed from reference TRBV9 and TRBJ1-5, reads DSGVTQTPKHLITATGQRVTLRCSPRSGDLSVYWYQQSLDQGLQFLIQYYNGEERAKGNILERFSAQQFPDLHSELNLSSLELGDSALYFCASTRTGGDGQPQHFGDGTRLSIL.